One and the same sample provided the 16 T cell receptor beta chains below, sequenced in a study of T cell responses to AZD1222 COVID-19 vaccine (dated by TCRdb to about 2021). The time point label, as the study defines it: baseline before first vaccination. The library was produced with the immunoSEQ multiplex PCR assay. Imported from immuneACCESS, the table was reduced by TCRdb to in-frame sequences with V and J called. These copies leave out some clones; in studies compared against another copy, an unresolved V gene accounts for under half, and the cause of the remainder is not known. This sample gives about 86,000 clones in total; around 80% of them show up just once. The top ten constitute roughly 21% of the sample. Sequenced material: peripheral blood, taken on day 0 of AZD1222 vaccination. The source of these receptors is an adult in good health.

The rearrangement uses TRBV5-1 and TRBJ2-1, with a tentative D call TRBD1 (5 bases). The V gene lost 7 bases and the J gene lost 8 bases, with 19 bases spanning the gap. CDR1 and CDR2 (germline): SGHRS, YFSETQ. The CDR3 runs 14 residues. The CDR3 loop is CASHPRAEGDEQFF. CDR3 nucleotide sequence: TGCGCCAGCCATCCCAGGGCCGAAGGTGATGAGCAGTTCTTC.

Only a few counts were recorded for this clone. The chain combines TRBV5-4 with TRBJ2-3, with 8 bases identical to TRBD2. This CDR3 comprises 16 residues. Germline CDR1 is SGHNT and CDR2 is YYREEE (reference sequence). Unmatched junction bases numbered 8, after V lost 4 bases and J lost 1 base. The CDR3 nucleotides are TGTGCCAGCAGCCCTCGAGCGGGAGTTGGCACAGATACGCAGTATTTT. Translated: CASSPRAGVGTDTQYF.

CDR3 sequence reads: CASSLKGLADLGELFF. Written as DNA, the CDR3 is TGTGCCAGCAGCTTGAAAGGACTAGCGGATCTCGGGGAGCTGTTTTTT. The rearrangement joins TRBV5-5 to TRBJ2-2; 10 bases fit TRBD2. The CDR3 loop spans 16 amino acids. Germline loops: CDR1 SGHKS, CDR2 YYEKEE (reference sequence). The V and J ends lost 1 base and 7 bases, in that order; junction bases with no gene match: 7.

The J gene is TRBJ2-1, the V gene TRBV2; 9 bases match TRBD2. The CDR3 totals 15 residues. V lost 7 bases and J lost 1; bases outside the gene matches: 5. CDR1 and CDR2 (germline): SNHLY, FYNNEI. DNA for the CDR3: TGTGCCAGCAAAGCGGGAGGTATGTCCTACAATGAGCAGTTCTTC. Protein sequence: CASKAGGMSYNEQFF.

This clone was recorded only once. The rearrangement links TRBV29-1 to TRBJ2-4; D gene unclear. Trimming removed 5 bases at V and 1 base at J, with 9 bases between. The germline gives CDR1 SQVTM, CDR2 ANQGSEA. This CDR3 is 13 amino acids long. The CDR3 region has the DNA TGCAGCGTTTTGTGGGTGGCCAAAAACATTCAGTACTTC. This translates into CSVLWVAKNIQYF. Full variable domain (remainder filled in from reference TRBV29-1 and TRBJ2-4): SAVISQKPSRDICQRGTSLTIQCQVDSQVTMMFWYRQQPGQSLTLIATANQGSEATYESGFVIDKFPISRPNLTFSTLTVSNMSPEDSSIYLCSVLWVAKNIQYFGAGTRLSVL.

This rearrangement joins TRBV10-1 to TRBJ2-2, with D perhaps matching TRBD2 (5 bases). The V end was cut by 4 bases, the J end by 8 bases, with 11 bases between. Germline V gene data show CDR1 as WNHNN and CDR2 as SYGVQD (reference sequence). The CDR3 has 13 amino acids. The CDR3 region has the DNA TGCGCCAGCAGTGGGTCTGAGGGAGGGGAGCTGTTTTTT. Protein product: CASSGSEGGELFF.

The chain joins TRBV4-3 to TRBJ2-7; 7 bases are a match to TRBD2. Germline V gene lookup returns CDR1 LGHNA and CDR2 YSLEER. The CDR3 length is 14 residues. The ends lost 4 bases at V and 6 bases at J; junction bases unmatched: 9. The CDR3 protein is CASSPAGWSGEQYF. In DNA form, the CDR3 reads TGCGCCAGCAGCCCAGCGGGGTGGTCGGGCGAGCAGTACTTC.

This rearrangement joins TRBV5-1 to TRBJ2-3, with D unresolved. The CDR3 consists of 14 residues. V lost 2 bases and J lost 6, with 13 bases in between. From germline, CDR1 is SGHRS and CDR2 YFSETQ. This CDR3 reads CASSLLSLEDTQYF. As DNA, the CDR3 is TGCGCCAGCAGCTTACTCTCTCTGGAGGATACGCAGTATTTT.

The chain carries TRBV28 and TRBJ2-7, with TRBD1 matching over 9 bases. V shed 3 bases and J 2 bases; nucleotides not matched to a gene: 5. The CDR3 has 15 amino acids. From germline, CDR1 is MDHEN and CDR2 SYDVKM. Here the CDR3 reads CASSFPGQGPYEQYF. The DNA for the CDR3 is TGTGCCAGCAGTTTTCCCGGACAGGGGCCCTACGAGCAGTACTTC.

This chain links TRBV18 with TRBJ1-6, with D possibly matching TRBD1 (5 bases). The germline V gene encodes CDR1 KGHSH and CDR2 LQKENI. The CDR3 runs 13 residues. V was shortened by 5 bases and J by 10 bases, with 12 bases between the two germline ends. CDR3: CASSSSGKSPLHF. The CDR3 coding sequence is TGTGCCAGCTCATCCTCAGGGAAGTCACCCCTCCACTTT.

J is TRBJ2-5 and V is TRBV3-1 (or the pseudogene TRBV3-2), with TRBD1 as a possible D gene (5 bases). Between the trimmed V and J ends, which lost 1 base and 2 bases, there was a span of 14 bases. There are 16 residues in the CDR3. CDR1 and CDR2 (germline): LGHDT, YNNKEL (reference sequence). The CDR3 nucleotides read TGTGCCAGCAGCCAAGGGATAAGGGCAGGGCAAGAGACCCAGTACTTC. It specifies CASSQGIRAGQETQYF.

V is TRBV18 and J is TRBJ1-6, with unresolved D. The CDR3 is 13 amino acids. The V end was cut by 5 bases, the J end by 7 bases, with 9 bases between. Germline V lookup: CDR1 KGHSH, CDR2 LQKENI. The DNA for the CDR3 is TGTGCCAGCTCAGGCGATATGAATTCACCCCTCCACTTT. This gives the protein CASSGDMNSPLHF.

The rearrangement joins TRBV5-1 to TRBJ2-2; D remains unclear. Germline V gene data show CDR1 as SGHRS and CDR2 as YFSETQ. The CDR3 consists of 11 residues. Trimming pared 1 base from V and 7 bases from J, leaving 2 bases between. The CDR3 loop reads CASSLNGELFF. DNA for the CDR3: TGCGCCAGCAGCTTGAACGGGGAGCTGTTTTTT.

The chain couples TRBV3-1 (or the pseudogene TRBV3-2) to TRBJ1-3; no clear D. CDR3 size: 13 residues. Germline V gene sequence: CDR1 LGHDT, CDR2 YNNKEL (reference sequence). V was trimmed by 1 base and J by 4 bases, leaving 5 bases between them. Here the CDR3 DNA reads TGTGCCAGCAGCCAAGGACCCGGAAACACCATATATTTT. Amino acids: CASSQGPGNTIYF.

This chain's CDR3 is CASSFRDRDLNTIYF. CDR3 coding DNA: TGTGCCAGCAGTTTCCGGGACAGGGATTTAAACACCATATATTTT. The V call is TRBV27, the J call TRBJ1-3; the match to TRBD1 covers 9 bases. Germline CDR1 is MNHEY and CDR2 is SMNVEV (reference sequence). V shed 3 bases, J shed 6 bases, and the junction held 6 bases outside the gene matches. CDR3 length: 15 amino acids.

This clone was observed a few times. The CDR3 nucleotides read TGTGCCAGCAGTTTAAAACCCAGGGGGAACACTGAAGCTTTCTTT. Its protein is CASSLKPRGNTEAFF. The chain combines TRBV27 with TRBJ1-1; D is perhaps TRBD1 (6 bases). CDR1 MNHEY and CDR2 SMNVEV come from the germline V gene (reference sequence). Trimming cost V 2 bases and J 1 base, with 11 bases left between them. This CDR3 contains 15 residues.